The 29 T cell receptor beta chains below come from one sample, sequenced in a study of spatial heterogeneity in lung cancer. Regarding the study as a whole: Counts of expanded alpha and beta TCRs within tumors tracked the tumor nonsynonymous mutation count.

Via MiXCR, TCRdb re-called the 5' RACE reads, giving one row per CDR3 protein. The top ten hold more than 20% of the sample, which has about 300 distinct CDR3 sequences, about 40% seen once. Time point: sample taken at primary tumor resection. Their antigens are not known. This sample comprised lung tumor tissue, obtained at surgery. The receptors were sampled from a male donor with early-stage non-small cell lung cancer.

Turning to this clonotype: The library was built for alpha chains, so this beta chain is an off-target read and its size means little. DNA of the CDR3: TGCAGCGTTGAAGGGGTCGGAGAGACCCAGTACTTC. Protein: CSVEGVGETQYF. The gene calls are TRBV29-1 and TRBJ2-5; no reliable D call. Per the germline V gene, CDR1 is SQVTM and CDR2 is ANQGSEA. V shed 1 base and J shed 4 bases, with 7 bases lying between them. This CDR3 contains 12 residues.

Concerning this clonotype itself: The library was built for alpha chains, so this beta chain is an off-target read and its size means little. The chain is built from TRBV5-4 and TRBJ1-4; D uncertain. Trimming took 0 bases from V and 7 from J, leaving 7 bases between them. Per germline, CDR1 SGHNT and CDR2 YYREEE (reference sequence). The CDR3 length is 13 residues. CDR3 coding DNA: TGTGCCAGCAGCTTGGTTGGTTTTGAAAAACTGTTTTTT. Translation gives CASSLVGFEKLFF.

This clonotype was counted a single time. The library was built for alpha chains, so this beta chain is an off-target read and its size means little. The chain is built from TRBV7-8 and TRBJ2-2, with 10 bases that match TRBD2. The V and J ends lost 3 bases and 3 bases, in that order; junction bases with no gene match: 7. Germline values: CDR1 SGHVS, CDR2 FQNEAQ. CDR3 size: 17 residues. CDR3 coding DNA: TGTGCCAGCAGCTTCCAGACTAGCGGGCCATACACCGGGGAGCTGTTTTTT. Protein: CASSFQTSGPYTGELFF. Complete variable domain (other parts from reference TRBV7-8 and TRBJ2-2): GAGVSQSPRYKVAKRGQDVALRCDPISGHVSLFWYQQALGQGPEFLTYFQNEAQLDKSGLPSDRFFAERPEGSVSTLKIQRTQQEDSAVYLCASSFQTSGPYTGELFFGEGSRLTVL.

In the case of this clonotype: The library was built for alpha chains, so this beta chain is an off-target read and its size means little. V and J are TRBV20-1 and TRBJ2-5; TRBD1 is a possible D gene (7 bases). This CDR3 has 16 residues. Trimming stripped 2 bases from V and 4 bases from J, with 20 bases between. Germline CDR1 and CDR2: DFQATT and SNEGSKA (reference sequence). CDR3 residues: CSARLKAGGGLETQYF. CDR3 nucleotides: TGCAGTGCTAGATTGAAAGCAGGGGGAGGTCTAGAGACCCAGTACTTC.

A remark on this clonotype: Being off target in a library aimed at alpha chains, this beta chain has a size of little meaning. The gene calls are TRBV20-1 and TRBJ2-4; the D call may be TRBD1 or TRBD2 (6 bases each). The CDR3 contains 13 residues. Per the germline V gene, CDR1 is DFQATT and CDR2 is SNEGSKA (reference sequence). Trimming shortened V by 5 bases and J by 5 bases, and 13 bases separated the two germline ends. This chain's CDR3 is CSAGGQVQNIQYF. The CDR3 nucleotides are TGCAGTGCTGGGGGGCAGGTACAAAACATTCAGTACTTC.

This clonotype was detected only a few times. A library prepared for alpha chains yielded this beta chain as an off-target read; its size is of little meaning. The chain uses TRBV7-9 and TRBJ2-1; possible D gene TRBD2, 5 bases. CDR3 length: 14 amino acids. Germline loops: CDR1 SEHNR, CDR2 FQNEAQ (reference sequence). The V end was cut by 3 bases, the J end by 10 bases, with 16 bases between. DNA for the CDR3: TGTGCCAGCAGCTTTACGTCGCGGGTTTGGGAGCAGTTCTTC. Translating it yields CASSFTSRVWEQFF.

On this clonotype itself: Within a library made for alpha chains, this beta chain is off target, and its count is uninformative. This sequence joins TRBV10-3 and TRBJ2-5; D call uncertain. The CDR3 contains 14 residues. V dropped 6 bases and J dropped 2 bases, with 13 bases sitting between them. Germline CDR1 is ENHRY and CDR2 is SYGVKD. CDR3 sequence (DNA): TGTGCCATCAGACAACCCGAGGAACAAGAGACCCAGTACTTC. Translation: CAIRQPEEQETQYF.

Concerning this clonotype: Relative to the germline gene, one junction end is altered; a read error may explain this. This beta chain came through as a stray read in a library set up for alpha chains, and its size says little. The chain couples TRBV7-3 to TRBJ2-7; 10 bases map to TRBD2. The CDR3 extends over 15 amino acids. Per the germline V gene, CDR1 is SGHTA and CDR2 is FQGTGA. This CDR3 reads CSSSLTSGDSYEQYF. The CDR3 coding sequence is TGTTCCAGCAGCTTAACTAGCGGGGATTCCTACGAGCAGTACTTC.

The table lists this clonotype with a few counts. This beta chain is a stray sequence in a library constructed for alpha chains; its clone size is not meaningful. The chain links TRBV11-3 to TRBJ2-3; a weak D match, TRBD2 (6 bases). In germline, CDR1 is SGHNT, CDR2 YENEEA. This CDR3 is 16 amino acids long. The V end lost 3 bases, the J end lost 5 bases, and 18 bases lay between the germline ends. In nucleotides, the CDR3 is TGTGCCAGCAGCTTGGATGGCGGGGCCATGGGAGATACGCAGTATTTT. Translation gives CASSLDGGAMGDTQYF.

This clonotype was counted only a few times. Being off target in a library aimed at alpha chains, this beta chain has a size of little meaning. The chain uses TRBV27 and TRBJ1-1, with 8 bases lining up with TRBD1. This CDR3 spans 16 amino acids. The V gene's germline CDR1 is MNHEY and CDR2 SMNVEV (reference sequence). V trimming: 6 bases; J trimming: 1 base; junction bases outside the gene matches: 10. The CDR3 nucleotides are TGTGCCAGCAGCCCAGACAGGGGACGGGAGAACACTGAAGCTTTCTTT. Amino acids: CASSPDRGRENTEAFF.

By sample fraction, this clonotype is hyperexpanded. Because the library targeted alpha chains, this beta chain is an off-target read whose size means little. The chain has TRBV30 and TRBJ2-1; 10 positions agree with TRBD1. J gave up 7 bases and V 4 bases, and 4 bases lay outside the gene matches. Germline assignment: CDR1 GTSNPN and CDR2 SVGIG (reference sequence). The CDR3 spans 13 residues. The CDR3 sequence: CAWTLGQGNEQFF. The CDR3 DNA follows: TGTGCCTGGACCCTGGGACAGGGGAATGAGCAGTTCTTC.

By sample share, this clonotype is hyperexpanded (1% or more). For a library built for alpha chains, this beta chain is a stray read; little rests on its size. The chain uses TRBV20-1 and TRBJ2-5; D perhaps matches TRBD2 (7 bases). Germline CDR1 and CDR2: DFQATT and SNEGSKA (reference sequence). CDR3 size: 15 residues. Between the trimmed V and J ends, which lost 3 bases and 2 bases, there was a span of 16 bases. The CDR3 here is CSARTRAGAQETQYF. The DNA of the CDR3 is TGCAGTGCTAGGACTAGGGCGGGGGCGCAAGAGACCCAGTACTTC.

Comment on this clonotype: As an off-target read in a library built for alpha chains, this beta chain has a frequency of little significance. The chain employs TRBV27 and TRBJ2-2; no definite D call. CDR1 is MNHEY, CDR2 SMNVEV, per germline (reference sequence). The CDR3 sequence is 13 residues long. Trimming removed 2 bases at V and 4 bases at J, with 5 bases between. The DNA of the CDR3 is TGTGCCAGCAGTTTACAGGTCACCGGGGAGCTGTTTTTT. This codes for CASSLQVTGELFF.

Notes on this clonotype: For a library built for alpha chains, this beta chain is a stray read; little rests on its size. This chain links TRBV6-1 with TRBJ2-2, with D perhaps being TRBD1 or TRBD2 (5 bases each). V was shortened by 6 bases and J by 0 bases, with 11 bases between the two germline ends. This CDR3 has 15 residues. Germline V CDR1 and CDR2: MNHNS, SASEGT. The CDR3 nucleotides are TGTGCCAGCAGCCGAGGGGCGACGAACACCGGGGAGCTGTTTTTT. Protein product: CASSRGATNTGELFF.

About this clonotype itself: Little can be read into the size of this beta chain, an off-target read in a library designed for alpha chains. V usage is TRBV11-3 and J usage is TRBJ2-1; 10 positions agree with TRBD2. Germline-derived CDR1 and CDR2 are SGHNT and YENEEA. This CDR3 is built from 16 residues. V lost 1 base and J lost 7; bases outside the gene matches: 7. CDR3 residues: CASSLASSGRVNEQFF. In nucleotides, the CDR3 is TGTGCCAGCAGCTTAGCGTCCAGCGGGAGGGTTAATGAGCAGTTCTTC.

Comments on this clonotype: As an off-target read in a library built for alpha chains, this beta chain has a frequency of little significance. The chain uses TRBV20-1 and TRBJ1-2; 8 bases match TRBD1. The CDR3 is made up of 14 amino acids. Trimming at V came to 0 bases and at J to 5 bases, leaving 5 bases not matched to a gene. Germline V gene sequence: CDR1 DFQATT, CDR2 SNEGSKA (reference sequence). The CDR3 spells CSAREPQGVYGYTF. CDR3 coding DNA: TGCAGTGCTAGAGAACCACAGGGGGTTTATGGCTACACCTTC.

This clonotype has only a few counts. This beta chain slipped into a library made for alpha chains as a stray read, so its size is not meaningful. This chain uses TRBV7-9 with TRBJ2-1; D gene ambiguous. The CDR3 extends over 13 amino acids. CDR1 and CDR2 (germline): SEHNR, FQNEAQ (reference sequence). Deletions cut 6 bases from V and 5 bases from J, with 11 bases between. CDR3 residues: CASRDRYNNEQFF. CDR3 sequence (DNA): TGTGCCAGCAGGGACCGCTATAACAATGAGCAGTTCTTC. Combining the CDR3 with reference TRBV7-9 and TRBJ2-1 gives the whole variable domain DTGVSQNPRHKITKRGQNVTFRCDPISEHNRLYWYRQTLGQGPEFLTYFQNEAQLEKSRLLSDRFSAERPKGSFSTLEIQRTEQGDSAMYLCASRDRYNNEQFFGPGTRLTVL.

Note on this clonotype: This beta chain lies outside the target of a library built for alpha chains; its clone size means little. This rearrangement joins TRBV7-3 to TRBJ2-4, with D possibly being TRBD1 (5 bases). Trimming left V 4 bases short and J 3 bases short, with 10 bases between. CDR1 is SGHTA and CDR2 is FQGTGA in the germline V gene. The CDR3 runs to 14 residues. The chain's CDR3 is CASSSQGGKNIQYF. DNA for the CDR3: TGTGCCAGCAGCTCGCAGGGTGGCAAAAACATTCAGTACTTC. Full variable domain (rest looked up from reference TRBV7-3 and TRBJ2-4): GAGVSQTPSNKVTEKGKYVELRCDPISGHTALYWYRQSLGQGPEFLIYFQGTGAADDSGLPNDRFFAVRPEGSVSTLKIQRTERGDSAVYLCASSSQGGKNIQYFGAGTRLSVL.

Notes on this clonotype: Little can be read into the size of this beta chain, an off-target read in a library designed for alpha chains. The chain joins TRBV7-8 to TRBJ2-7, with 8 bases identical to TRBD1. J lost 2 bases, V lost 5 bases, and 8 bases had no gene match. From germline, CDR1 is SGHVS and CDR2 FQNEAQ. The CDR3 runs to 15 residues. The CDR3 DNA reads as TGTGCCAGCAGCCCCCGGACAGGGAGCACCTACGAGCAGTACTTC. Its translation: CASSPRTGSTYEQYF.

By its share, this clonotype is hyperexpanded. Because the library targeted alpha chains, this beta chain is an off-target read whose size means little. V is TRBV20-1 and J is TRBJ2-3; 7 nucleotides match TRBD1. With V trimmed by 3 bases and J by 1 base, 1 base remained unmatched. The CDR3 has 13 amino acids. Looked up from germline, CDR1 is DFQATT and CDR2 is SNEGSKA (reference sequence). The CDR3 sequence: CSASGTGTDTQYF. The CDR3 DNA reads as TGCAGTGCTAGCGGGACAGGCACAGATACGCAGTATTTT.

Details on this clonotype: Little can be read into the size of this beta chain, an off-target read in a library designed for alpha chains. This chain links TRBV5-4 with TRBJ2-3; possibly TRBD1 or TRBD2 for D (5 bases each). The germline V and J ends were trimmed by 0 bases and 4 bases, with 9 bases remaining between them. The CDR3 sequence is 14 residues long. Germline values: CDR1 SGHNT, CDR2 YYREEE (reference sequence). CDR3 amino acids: CASSLAGRADTQYF. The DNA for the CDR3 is TGTGCCAGCAGCTTGGCGGGGCGGGCAGATACGCAGTATTTT.

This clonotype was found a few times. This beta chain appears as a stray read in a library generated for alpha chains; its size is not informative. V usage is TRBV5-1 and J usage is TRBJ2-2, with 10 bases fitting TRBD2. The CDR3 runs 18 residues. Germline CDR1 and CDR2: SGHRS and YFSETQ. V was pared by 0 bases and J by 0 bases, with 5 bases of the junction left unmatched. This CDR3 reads CASSLGLAGAPNTGELFF. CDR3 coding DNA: TGCGCCAGCAGCTTGGGTCTAGCGGGGGCTCCGAACACCGGGGAGCTGTTTTTT.

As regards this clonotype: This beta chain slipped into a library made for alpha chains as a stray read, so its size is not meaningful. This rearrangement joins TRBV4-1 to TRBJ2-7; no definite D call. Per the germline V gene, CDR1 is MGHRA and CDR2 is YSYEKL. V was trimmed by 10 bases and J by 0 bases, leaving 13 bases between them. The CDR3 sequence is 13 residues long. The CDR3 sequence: CATPTRSSYEQYF. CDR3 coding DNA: TGCGCCACCCCGACACGAAGCTCCTACGAGCAGTACTTC.

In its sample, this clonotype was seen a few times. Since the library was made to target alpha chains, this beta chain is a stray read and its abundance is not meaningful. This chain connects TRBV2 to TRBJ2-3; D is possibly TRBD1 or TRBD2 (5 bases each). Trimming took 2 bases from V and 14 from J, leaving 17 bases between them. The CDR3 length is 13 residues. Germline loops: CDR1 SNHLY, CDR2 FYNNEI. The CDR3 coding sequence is TGTGCCAGCAGTGAAAGTGTCGGGGCCCGGTGGTATTTT. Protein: CASSESVGARWYF.

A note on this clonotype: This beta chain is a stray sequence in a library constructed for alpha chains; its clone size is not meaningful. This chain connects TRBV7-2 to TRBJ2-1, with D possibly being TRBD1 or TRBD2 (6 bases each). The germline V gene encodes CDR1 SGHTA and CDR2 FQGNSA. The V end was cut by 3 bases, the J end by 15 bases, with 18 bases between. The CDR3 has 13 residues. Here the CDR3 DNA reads TGTGCCAGCAGCTTCCCGGGGGCCCCGGGGGCGTTCTTC. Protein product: CASSFPGAPGAFF.

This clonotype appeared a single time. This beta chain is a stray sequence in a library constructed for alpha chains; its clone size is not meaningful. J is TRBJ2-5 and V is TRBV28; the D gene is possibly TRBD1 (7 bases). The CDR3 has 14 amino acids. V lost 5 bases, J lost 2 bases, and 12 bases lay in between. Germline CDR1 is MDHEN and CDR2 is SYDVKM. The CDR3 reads CASSTTGTQETQYF. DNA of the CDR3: TGTGCCAGCAGTACGACAGGGACTCAAGAGACCCAGTACTTC.

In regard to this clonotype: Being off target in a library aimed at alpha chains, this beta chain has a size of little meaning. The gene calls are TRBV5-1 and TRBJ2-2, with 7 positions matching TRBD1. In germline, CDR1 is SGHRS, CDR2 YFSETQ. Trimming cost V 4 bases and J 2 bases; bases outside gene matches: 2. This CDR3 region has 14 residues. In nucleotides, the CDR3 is TGCGCCAGCAGCCGACAGGGTAACACCGGGGAGCTGTTTTTT. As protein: CASSRQGNTGELFF.

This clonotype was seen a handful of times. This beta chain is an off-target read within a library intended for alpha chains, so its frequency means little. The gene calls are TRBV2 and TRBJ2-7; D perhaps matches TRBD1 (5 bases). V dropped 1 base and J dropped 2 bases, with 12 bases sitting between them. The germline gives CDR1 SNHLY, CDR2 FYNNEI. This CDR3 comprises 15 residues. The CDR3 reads CASSEGRGGAYEQYF. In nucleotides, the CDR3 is TGTGCCAGCAGTGAAGGTAGGGGCGGAGCCTACGAGCAGTACTTC.

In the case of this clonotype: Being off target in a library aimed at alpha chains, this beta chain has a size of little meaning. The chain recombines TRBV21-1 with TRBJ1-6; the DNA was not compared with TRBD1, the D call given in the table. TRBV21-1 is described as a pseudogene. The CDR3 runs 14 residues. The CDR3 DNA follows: TGTGCCAGCTTTGGCGGCAGGGGGCTTTCACCCCTCCACTTT. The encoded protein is CASFGGRGLSPLHF.